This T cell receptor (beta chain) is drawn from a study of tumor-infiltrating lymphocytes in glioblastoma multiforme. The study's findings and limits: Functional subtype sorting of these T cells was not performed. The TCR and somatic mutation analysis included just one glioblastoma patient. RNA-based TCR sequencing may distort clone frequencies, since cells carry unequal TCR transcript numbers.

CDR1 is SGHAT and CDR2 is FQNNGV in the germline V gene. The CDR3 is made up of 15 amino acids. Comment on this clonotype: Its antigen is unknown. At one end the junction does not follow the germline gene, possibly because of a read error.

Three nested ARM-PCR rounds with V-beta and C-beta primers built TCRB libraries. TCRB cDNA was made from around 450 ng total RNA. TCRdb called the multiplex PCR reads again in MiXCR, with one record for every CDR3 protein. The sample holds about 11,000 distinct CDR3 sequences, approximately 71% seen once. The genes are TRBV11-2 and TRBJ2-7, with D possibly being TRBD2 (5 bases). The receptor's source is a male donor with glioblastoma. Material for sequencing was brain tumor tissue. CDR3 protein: CASSFSSLTLYEQCF. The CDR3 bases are TGTGCCAGCAGCTTCTCTAGCCTAACACTATATGAGCAGTGCTTC.